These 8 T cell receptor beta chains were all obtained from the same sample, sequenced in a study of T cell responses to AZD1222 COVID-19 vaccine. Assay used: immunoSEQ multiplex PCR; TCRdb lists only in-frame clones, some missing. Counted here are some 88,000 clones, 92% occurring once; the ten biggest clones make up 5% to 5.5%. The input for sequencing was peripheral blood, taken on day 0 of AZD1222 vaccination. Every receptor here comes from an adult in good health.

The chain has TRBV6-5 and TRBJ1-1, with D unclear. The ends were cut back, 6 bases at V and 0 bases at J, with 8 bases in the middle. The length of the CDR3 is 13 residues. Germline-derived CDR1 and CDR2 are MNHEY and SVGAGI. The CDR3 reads CASREVMNTEAFF. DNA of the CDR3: TGTGCCAGCAGAGAGGTAATGAACACTGAAGCTTTCTTT.

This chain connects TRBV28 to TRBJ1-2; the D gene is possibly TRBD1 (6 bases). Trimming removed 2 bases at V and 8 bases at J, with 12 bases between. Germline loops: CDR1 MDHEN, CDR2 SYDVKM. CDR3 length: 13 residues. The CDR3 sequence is CASSLGQGRGYTF. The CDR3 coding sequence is TGTGCCAGCAGTTTAGGGCAGGGGAGAGGCTACACCTTC.

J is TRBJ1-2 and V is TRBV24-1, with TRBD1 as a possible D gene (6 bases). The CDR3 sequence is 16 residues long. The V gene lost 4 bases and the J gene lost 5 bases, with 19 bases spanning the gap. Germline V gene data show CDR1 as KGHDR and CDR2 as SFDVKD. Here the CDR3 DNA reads TGTGCCACCAGTGACCCTTCCTCTACAGGGTTTTATGGCTACACCTTC. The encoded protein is CATSDPSSTGFYGYTF.

CDR3 sequence: CASRGQPRNTIYF. CDR3 sequence (DNA): TGTGCCAGCAGGGGACAGCCTCGAAACACCATATATTTT. The V call is TRBV6-5, the J call TRBJ1-3; 7 bases fit TRBD1. The CDR3 sequence is 13 residues long. Germline V gene lookup returns CDR1 MNHEY and CDR2 SVGAGI. Germline trimming cut 6 bases from V and 5 bases from J; bases unmatched to any gene: 4.

This CDR3 is CASSPPAGTEAFF. DNA for the CDR3: TGTGCCAGCTCACCACCGGCGGGCACTGAAGCTTTCTTT. V and J are TRBV18 and TRBJ1-1, with unresolved D. CDR3 length equals 13 residues. The V gene lost 0 bases and the J gene lost 4 bases, with 6 bases spanning the gap. Germline assignment: CDR1 KGHSH and CDR2 LQKENI.

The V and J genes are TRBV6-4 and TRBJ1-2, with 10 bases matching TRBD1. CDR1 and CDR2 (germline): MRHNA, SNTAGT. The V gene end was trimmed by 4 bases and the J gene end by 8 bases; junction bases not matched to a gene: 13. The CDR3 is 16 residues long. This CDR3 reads CASSAGTGDFRGGYTF. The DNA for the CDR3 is TGTGCCAGCAGTGCCGGGACAGGGGACTTTCGAGGAGGCTACACCTTC.

The CDR3 region is CASSPDGGNNEQFF. The CDR3 bases are TGTGCCAGCTCACCCGATGGGGGGAACAATGAGCAGTTCTTC. The chain carries TRBV18 and TRBJ2-1; a weak D match, TRBD2 (6 bases). There are 14 residues in the CDR3. Germline CDR1 and CDR2: KGHSH and LQKENI. V dropped 3 bases and J dropped 5 bases, with 11 bases sitting between them. Based on the CDR3 plus reference TRBV18 and TRBJ2-1, the full variable domain is NAGVMQNPRHLVRRRGQEARLRCSPMKGHSHVYWYRQLPEEGLKFMVYLQKENIIDESGMPKERFSAEFPKEGPSILRIQQVVRGDSAAYFCASSPDGGNNEQFFGPGTRLTVL.

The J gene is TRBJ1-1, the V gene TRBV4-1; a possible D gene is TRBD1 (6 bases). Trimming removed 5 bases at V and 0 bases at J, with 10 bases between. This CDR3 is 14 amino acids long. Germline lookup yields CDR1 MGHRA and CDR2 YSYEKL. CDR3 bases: TGCGCCAGCAGCGTAAACAGGGTGAACACTGAAGCTTTCTTT. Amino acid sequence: CASSVNRVNTEAFF.